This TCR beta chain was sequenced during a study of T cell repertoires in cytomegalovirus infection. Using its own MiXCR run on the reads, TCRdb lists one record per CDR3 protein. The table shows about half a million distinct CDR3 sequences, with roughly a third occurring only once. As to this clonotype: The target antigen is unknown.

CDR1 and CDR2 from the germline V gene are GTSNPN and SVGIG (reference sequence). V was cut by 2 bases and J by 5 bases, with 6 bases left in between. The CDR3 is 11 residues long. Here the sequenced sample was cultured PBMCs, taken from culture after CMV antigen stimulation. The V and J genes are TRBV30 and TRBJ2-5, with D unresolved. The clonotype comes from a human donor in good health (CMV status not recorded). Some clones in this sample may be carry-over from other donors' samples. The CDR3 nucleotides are TGTGCCTGGAGTACCATGGAGACCCAGTACTTC. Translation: CAWSTMETQYF.